This T cell receptor (beta chain) was found in a study of T-cell memory formation after mild COVID-19 (dated by TCRdb to the early 2020s). Some background on the complete study: Most TCR sequence clusters were specific to one of the two donors. In two donors, T-cell clones that expanded and contracted after mild COVID-19 were followed by sequencing TCRalpha and TCRbeta repertoires longitudinally. The cohort was made up of two young adult volunteers, one female and one male, who were previously healthy.

Taken from cysteine to phenylalanine, the CDR3 has 15 residues. The read is trimmed to its CDR3 DNA, 45 bases read in frame from base 1. In the germline V gene, CDR1 corresponds to MNHEY and CDR2 to SVGAGI. V is pruned by 6 bases and J by 3 bases, leaving 8 bases of the junction without a gene match. Sequenced on an Illumina NovaSeq 6000. TCRalpha and TCRbeta cDNA libraries were constructed by 5'RACE with constant-segment primers, with sample barcodes and unique molecular identifiers being introduced. RNA was extracted from every sample with Trizol reagent. Libraries were amplified in two PCR steps, with a second sample barcode and Illumina TruSeq adapters added in the second step. The libraries were sequenced on an Illumina NovaSeq using 2 x 150 bp paired-end reads. The study's own analysis went as follows. Demultiplexing of reads and collapsing into UMI-guided consensus sequences were performed with migec v1.2.7. With mixcr v2.1.11, UMI consensuses were aligned to TRA and TRB V and J templates and assembled into clonotypes. A clonotype was counted as expanded or contracted only if both edgeR and NoisET called the change significant, with noise models trained on biological replicates. For edgeR calls, the cutoffs were a false discovery rate-adjusted p below 0.01 and a log2 fold-change threshold of 1. As an exploratory analysis of dynamics, max-normalized trajectories of the 1000 most abundant clonotypes were examined by PCA with hierarchical clustering. Each responding clone was given a CD4 or CD8 phenotype based on the CD4+ and CD8+ repertoires, which had been sequenced separately. TCRdb reprocessing: public reads trimmed at Q25 with fastp, clones called with MiXCR, in-frame beta chains kept. Identical CDR3 protein sequences are pooled into one entry, listed with their most common genes and DNA. These V and J calls are TCRdb output, not the study's own analysis. The sample table lists around 27,000 distinct CDR3 sequences, about 7.4% of them with a count of one. The ten largest make up less than 15% of the sample.

This clonotype was counted ten times or more. The antigen it recognizes is unknown. No clone much larger than this one lies a single base away; base qualities are absent. Points the paper makes about the study in general: Balanced CD4/CD8 phenotypes were observed for clones contracting from day 15 to 85, whereas a bias towards CD4+ was observed for a second wave of clones expanding from day 15 to 37. Contracting CD4+ clones were located mainly in the CM and EM memory subsets, whereas CD8+ clones were found to be enriched in EMRA. SARS-CoV-2 specificity was not confirmed for the second-wave clones peaking on day 37. Only two mild cases were covered by the study, and larger cohorts that include severe cases with pre-infection samples were considered necessary. Some responding clones were detected in pre-infection memory, suggesting pre-existing cross-reactive memory T cells joined the SARS-CoV-2 response.

Ficoll-Paque density gradient centrifugation was the method used to isolate PBMCs. Source material: PBMCs or a T cell subset sorted from them (not recorded which). The V and J segments used are TRBV6-5 and TRBJ1-3, with 7 central nucleotides matching TRBD1. This receptor was taken from an adult woman who had mild COVID-19 (a few samples of this study predate the infection). The sample titles of this study are shuffled in the database, so cell type and time point are left out; the donor was told from shared clones. In nucleotide form, the sequence is TGTGCCAGCAGCCGAGACAGGGTAGATGGAAACACCATATATTTT. This is translated as CASSRDRVDGNTIYF.